These 2 T cell receptor beta chains originate from one sample sequenced in a study of human T cells and chemical hapten exposure. Time point noted: patch test 2, 6 weeks after DPC sensitization. The treatment is: therapeutic diphenylcyclopropenone sensitization with weekly scalp DPC. TCRdb reprocessed the RACE reads with MiXCR, giving one entry per CDR3 protein. The sample records some 350,000 distinct CDR3 sequences, about 6.9% being singletons. This specimen was whole blood, taken in connection with sensitization to the hapten diphenylcyclopropenone (DPC). The receptors derive from a young woman with alopecia areata. Some clones in this sample may be carry-over from other donors' samples.

The rearrangement uses TRBV6-6 and TRBJ1-4, with a weak D call TRBD1 (6 bases). CDR1 MNHNY and CDR2 SVGAGI come from the germline V gene (reference sequence). V dropped 5 bases and J dropped 5 bases, with 18 bases sitting between them. The CDR3 extends over 16 amino acids. The CDR3 DNA reads as TGTGCCAGCAGTGACGGGGAGGGGGACGTCAATGAAAAACTGTTTTTT. This translates into CASSDGEGDVNEKLFF.

This clonotype was seen only a few times. This chain links TRBV6-6 with TRBJ2-5; 10 bases are a match to TRBD1. The V and J ends lost 6 bases and 5 bases, in that order; junction bases with no gene match: 6. From germline, CDR1 is MNHNY and CDR2 SVGAGI (reference sequence). The CDR3 covers 14 residues. The CDR3: CASSRTGGYETQYF. CDR3 DNA sequence: TGTGCCAGCAGCCGGACAGGGGGGTACGAGACCCAGTACTTC.